This T cell receptor beta chain was recorded in a study of cytotoxic CD8 clonotypes in ibrutinib-treated CLL. Overall study results and limits: Pretreatment clonality was elevated relative to age-matched healthy donors and paralleled circulating CD8+ T-cell counts.

A remark on this clone: What it binds is not known. This could be a read error, since a much larger clone is one nucleotide away. The same CDR3 is also encoded by other DNA sequences in this sample.

The ends were cut back, 3 bases at V and 8 bases at J, with 21 bases in the middle. CDR3 length equals 16 residues. Per germline, CDR1 SGHRS and CDR2 YFSETQ. With sequencing, the targeted depth ranged from 1 in 200,000 to 1 in 1 million T cells. Measured with immunoSEQ multiplex PCR; TCRdb has only the in-frame clones, and not every one. The repertoire holds about 40,000 clones, with approximately 70% as singletons. This specimen was PBMCs, taken at disease progression, from a patient treated with ibrutinib. The receptor was isolated from a human donor with chronic lymphocytic leukemia. V gene TRBV5-1 combines with J gene TRBJ2-1; a possible D gene is TRBD2 (6 bases). Here the CDR3 DNA reads TGCGCCAGCAGCTACTCGGGGCGGGGCCAGCGCGATGAGCAGTTCTTC. Translating gives CASSYSGRGQRDEQFF.